The 10 T cell receptor beta chains presented below share a single source sample, sequenced in a study of response to subunit inactivated influenza vaccine. TCRdb itself ran the RT-PCR reads through MiXCR, one entry per CDR3 protein. Of 160,000 or so distinct CDR3 sequences in the sample, approximately 11% were seen once. The source material was non-naive T cells sorted from PBMCs, sampled around seven weeks after vaccination. The receptors derive from a man in his fifties or sixties who received an inactivated influenza vaccine.

This clonotype was seen only a few times. The chain links TRBV7-2 to TRBJ1-3; D may be TRBD1 (5 bases). The CDR3 length is 12 residues. Germline values: CDR1 SGHTA, CDR2 FQGNSA. V was pared by 7 bases and J by 10 bases, with 14 bases between. As DNA, the CDR3 is TGTGCCAGCACCTTCCCCCAGGGAACCATATATTTT. It yields the protein CASTFPQGTIYF.

This clonotype appeared many times. The V gene is TRBV5-6, the J gene TRBJ2-1, with 8 bases fitting TRBD2. Germline V gives CDR1 SGHDT, CDR2 YYEEEE. The CDR3 is made up of 15 amino acids. Trimming removed 1 base from V and 9 bases from J; junction bases left unmatched: 9. In nucleotides, the CDR3 is TGTGCCAGCAGCTTGATGACGAGCGGGAGCGGTGAGCAGTTCTTC. This codes for CASSLMTSGSGEQFF.

This clonotype was seen repeatedly, ten times or more. This sequence joins TRBV5-1 and TRBJ2-1; TRBD1 or TRBD2 may be the D gene (6 bases each). Trimming pared 0 bases from V and 5 bases from J, leaving 12 bases between. CDR3 length: 15 residues. Germline lookup yields CDR1 SGHRS and CDR2 YFSETQ. The CDR3: CASSLEGGFHNEQFF. The CDR3 DNA reads TGCGCCAGCAGCTTGGAGGGGGGATTTCACAATGAGCAGTTCTTC.

This clonotype was seen more than once but under ten times. The V call is TRBV7-2, the J call TRBJ2-1; D is uncertain. Germline V lookup: CDR1 SGHTA, CDR2 FQGNSA. The germline V and J ends were trimmed by 5 bases and 9 bases, with 11 bases remaining between them. The CDR3 sequence is 12 residues long. CDR3 amino acids: CASSPELGEQFF. The CDR3 coding sequence is TGTGCCAGCAGCCCGGAACTTGGTGAGCAGTTCTTC.

The table lists this clonotype with a few counts. CDR3 in DNA: TGTGCCAGCAGCAAGACGTCACTACTAACTAACTATGGCTACACCTTC. Its translation is CASSKTSLLTNYGYTF. The chain couples TRBV6-1 to TRBJ1-2; no reliable D call. This CDR3 comprises 16 residues. V was pared by 6 bases and J by 0 bases, with 17 bases between. Germline CDR1 reads MNHNS; CDR2 reads SASEGT.

The chain links TRBV3-1 to TRBJ2-5; the D is unclear. Germline loops: CDR1 LGHDT, CDR2 YNNKEL (reference sequence). The V end lost 4 bases, the J end lost 2 bases, and 11 bases lay between the germline ends. CDR3 length: 14 residues. The CDR3 sequence is CASSRGPRQETQYF. The CDR3, as DNA: TGTGCCAGCAGCCGAGGTCCACGGCAAGAGACCCAGTACTTC.

This clonotype was detected a few times. This chain uses TRBV12-5 with TRBJ2-2, with 10 bases aligning to TRBD1. V gave up 1 base and J gave up 8 bases; unmatched junction bases: 10. CDR1 and CDR2 from the germline V gene are LGHNT and FRNRAP. This CDR3 has 17 amino acids. CDR3 in amino acids: CASGLDSGTGATGELFF. The CDR3 DNA reads as TGTGCTAGTGGTTTGGACTCCGGGACAGGGGCAACGGGGGAGCTGTTTTTT.

This clonotype has only a few counts. The chain has TRBV20-1 and TRBJ2-1; no definite D call. The V and J ends lost 1 base and 2 bases respectively, with 6 bases between them. This CDR3 is built from 13 residues. Germline CDR1 DFQATT, CDR2 SNEGSKA (reference sequence). DNA for the CDR3: TGCAGTGCTAGAGTCAGGACCTACAATGAGCAGTTCTTC. Its translation: CSARVRTYNEQFF.

This clonotype appeared many times. The gene calls are TRBV3-1 and TRBJ2-5, with 8 bases matching TRBD2. The CDR3 sequence is 14 residues long. The germline gives CDR1 LGHDT, CDR2 YNNKEL (reference sequence). V dropped 4 bases and J dropped 3; count of bases not matched to a gene: 4. The CDR3 nucleotides read TGTGCCAGCAGCCTCATTAGCGGGAAAGAGACCCAGTACTTC. It specifies CASSLISGKETQYF.

This chain links TRBV5-1 with TRBJ2-7; 13 positions match TRBD2. The CDR3 has 15 residues. With 4 bases clipped from V and 7 bases from J, the junction kept 8 bases outside the gene matches. Germline CDR1 and CDR2: SGHRS and YFSETQ. This CDR3 reads CASSTGTSGTLEQYF. As DNA, the CDR3 is TGCGCCAGCAGCACAGGGACTAGCGGGACATTGGAGCAGTACTTC.